This T cell receptor (beta chain) was sequenced during a study of cytomegalovirus exposure and HLA in healthy donors. Study-level findings and limits: Presence/absence analyses rested on an assumption that sequencing depth was roughly uniform across donors.

As concerns this clone: The antigen is undetermined.

The PCR ran on 60 Vbeta and 13 Jbeta primers. The protocol was immunoSEQ multiplex PCR, while the TCRdb copy is restricted to in-frame clones and leaves out a portion. Of 130,000 to 150,000 clones listed, about 80% are singletons. The germline CDR1 and CDR2 sequences are SEHNR and FQNEAQ (reference sequence). CDR3 length equals 16 residues. V shed 4 bases and J 0 bases; nucleotides not matched to a gene: 6. The gene calls are TRBV7-9 and TRBJ2-1, with 7 positions matching TRBD2. The sequence was obtained from a man aged 25 to 45 in good health and CMV-seronegative. The sample consisted of PBMCs. The CDR3 loop reads CASSYSGRGSYNEQFF. The DNA for the CDR3 is TGTGCCAGCAGCTATTCAGGGAGGGGCTCCTACAATGAGCAGTTCTTC.